The 30 T cell receptor beta chains in this list originate from one sample, sequenced in a study of shared clonotypes between healthy human individuals. Only in-frame clones appear in the TCRdb table, and some are missing; sequencing was by immunoSEQ multiplex PCR. This sample has some 1,100,000 clones, with approximately 80% found just once. The sample consisted of memory CD4+ T cells from PBMCs. The subset: CD45RA-negative fraction. These receptors were obtained from a man younger than 30 in good health. Some clones in this sample may be carry-over from other donors' samples.

The gene calls are TRBV2 and TRBJ2-2, with 14 bases matching TRBD2. J was trimmed by 4 bases and V by 4 bases; bases with no gene match: 2. The V gene's germline CDR1 is SNHLY and CDR2 FYNNEI. The CDR3 spans 16 residues. CDR3 residues: CASSVGLAGGTGELFF. In DNA form, the CDR3 reads TGTGCCAGCAGTGTTGGACTAGCGGGAGGCACCGGGGAGCTGTTTTTT.

J is TRBJ2-7 and V is TRBV11-2, with unresolved D. Trimming cost V 5 bases and J 2 bases, with 16 bases left between them. The CDR3 has 15 amino acids. Germline-derived CDR1 and CDR2 are SGHAT and FQNNGV. Written as DNA, the CDR3 is TGTGCCAGCAGCAACCTCAGGACGGAAACCTACGAGCAGTACTTC. As protein: CASSNLRTETYEQYF.

V usage is TRBV28 and J usage is TRBJ2-5; a weak D match, TRBD2 (5 bases). Trimming took 7 bases from V and 5 from J, leaving 14 bases between them. The CDR3 extends over 13 amino acids. Germline CDR1 is MDHEN and CDR2 is SYDVKM. The CDR3 here is CASTEDSTETQYF. The DNA for the CDR3 is TGTGCCAGCACCGAGGACTCCACGGAGACCCAGTACTTC.

The rearrangement joins TRBV7-2 to TRBJ2-1, with D tentatively TRBD2 (5 bases). Looked up from germline, CDR1 is SGHTA and CDR2 is FQGNSA. The V end lost 5 bases, the J end lost 8 bases, and 19 bases lay between the germline ends. This CDR3 region has 15 residues. CDR3 bases: TGTGCCAGCAGCCCCCCCCGGGGTGGGAACCATGAGCAGTTCTTC. Residues: CASSPPRGGNHEQFF.

The chain carries TRBV7-2 and TRBJ2-2; D perhaps matches TRBD2 (5 bases). CDR1 SGHTA and CDR2 FQGNSA come from the germline V gene. V lost 2 bases, J lost 0 bases, and 10 bases lay in between. The CDR3 covers 16 residues. The CDR3: CASSLRLGANTGELFF. In DNA, the CDR3 is TGTGCCAGCAGCTTAAGGCTCGGGGCGAACACCGGGGAGCTGTTTTTT.

The chain employs TRBV28 and TRBJ2-7, with 8 bases matching TRBD2. The V and J ends lost 4 bases and 1 base, in that order; junction bases with no gene match: 9. Germline V CDR1 and CDR2: MDHEN, SYDVKM. The CDR3 has 16 residues. CDR3 protein: CASSSPHSGGSYEQYF. CDR3 coding DNA: TGTGCCAGCAGTTCCCCCCATTCGGGAGGGTCCTACGAGCAGTACTTC.

This clone was seen more than once but under ten times. The V and J genes are TRBV7-9 and TRBJ1-2; 9 positions match TRBD1. CDR1 SEHNR and CDR2 FQNEAQ come from the germline V gene (reference sequence). The CDR3 loop spans 17 amino acids. Trimming took 2 bases from V and 4 from J; bases not matched to a gene: 11. The CDR3 here is CASSLKGTGLGGYGYTF. The CDR3 nucleotides read TGTGCCAGCAGCTTAAAAGGGACAGGGCTTGGGGGCTATGGCTACACCTTC.

The chain combines TRBV27 with TRBJ1-3, with D uncertain. The CDR3 extends over 14 amino acids. V lost 5 bases and J lost 0, with 8 bases in between. CDR1 and CDR2 (germline): MNHEY, SMNVEV (reference sequence). The CDR3 coding sequence is TGTGCCAGCAGTGTGCTTGGCTCTGGAAACACCATATATTTT. Amino acids: CASSVLGSGNTIYF.

This clone appeared a few times. V is TRBV5-6 and J is TRBJ2-7; D ambiguous. V was cut by 4 bases and J by 6 bases, with 17 bases left in between. This CDR3 has 14 residues. The germline gives CDR1 SGHDT, CDR2 YYEEEE. The CDR3 here is CASSRMIAQPEQYF. The CDR3 nucleotides are TGTGCCAGCAGCCGAATGATAGCTCAGCCCGAGCAGTACTTC.

This clone has only one observation. The V call is TRBV30, the J call TRBJ1-6, with D perhaps matching TRBD1 (6 bases). This CDR3 is built from 18 residues. The ends were cut back, 4 bases at V and 7 bases at J, with 26 bases in the middle. From germline, CDR1 is GTSNPN and CDR2 SVGIG (reference sequence). The chain's CDR3 is CAWTVRRGEGSSNSPLHF. DNA of the CDR3: TGTGCCTGGACCGTACGCAGGGGCGAAGGGTCTTCGAATTCACCCCTCCACTTT.

The J gene is TRBJ2-7, the V gene TRBV6-6, with 8 bases that match TRBD1. Germline V gives CDR1 MNHNY, CDR2 SVGAGI (reference sequence). CDR3 size: 13 residues. The J segment lost 3 bases and the V segment lost 5 bases, leaving 3 bases of the junction unmatched. The CDR3 loop is CASSTTGVYEQYF. DNA of the CDR3: TGTGCCAGCAGTACGACAGGGGTCTACGAGCAGTACTTC.

This chain connects TRBV7-2 to TRBJ2-2; D is ambiguous. V was shortened by 2 bases and J by 1 base, with 11 bases between the two germline ends. Per the germline V gene, CDR1 is SGHTA and CDR2 is FQGNSA. The CDR3 totals 16 residues. The CDR3 nucleotides read TGTGCCAGCAGCTTAAACGCTCCCCTGAACACCGGGGAGCTGTTTTTT. This gives the protein CASSLNAPLNTGELFF.

The chain employs TRBV6-1 and TRBJ2-2; a possible D gene is TRBD2 (5 bases). There are 12 residues in the CDR3. CDR1 MNHNS and CDR2 SASEGT come from the germline V gene. The V and J ends lost 8 bases and 7 bases respectively, with 11 bases between them. This chain's CDR3 is CASWGENGELFF. The CDR3 DNA is TGTGCCAGCTGGGGAGAAAACGGGGAGCTGTTTTTT.

J is TRBJ2-1 and V is TRBV9; 9 nucleotides align to TRBD2. Germline CDR1 reads SGDLS; CDR2 reads YYNGEE. This CDR3 is built from 15 residues. The V segment lost 3 bases and the J segment 2 bases; nucleotides outside the gene matches: 3. The CDR3 DNA reads TGTGCCAGCAGCGCAGCGGGAGGCACCTACAATGAGCAGTTCTTC. This translates into CASSAAGGTYNEQFF.

The chain carries TRBV6-5 and TRBJ2-7, with TRBD1 matching over 12 bases. With V trimmed by 5 bases and J by 6 bases, 8 bases remained unmatched. This CDR3 is built from 15 residues. In germline, CDR1 is MNHEY, CDR2 SVGAGI. In nucleotides, the CDR3 is TGTGCCAGCAGTACCTGGGACAGGGGGCGCGGCGAGCAGTACTTC. This translates into CASSTWDRGRGEQYF.

The gene calls are TRBV7-6 and TRBJ2-5, with TRBD2 identical over 7 bases. Trimming took 4 bases from V and 2 from J; bases not matched to a gene: 10. CDR3 length equals 16 residues. The germline V gene has CDR1 SGHVS and CDR2 FNYEAQ. CDR3 nucleotide sequence: TGTGCCAGCAGCTCCGGCGGCGGGAGAACACAAGAGACCCAGTACTTC. It yields the protein CASSSGGGRTQETQYF.

This chain uses TRBV5-4 with TRBJ1-3, with TRBD1 identical over 7 bases. From germline, CDR1 is SGHNT and CDR2 YYREEE (reference sequence). The CDR3 spans 14 residues. Trimming at V came to 4 bases and at J to 4 bases, leaving 5 bases not matched to a gene. This CDR3 is CASSRQGSGNTIYF. CDR3 in DNA: TGTGCCAGCAGCCGACAGGGTTCAGGAAACACCATATATTTT.

This chain links TRBV29-1 with TRBJ2-1; D gene ambiguous. Germline V gene sequence: CDR1 SQVTM, CDR2 ANQGSEA. V lost 5 bases to trimming and J lost 0 bases, with 14 bases between them. The CDR3 length is 15 residues. The CDR3 DNA is TGCAGCGTTTCCCGTCTCGGCCCCTCCTACAATGAGCAGTTCTTC. It is translated as CSVSRLGPSYNEQFF.

This clone appeared many times. The chain carries TRBV7-2 and TRBJ1-5, with a possible D match to TRBD1 (6 bases). Germline CDR1 is SGHTA and CDR2 is FQGNSA. The V and J ends lost 5 bases and 9 bases respectively, with 20 bases between them. CDR3 size: 15 residues. The CDR3 loop is CASSLSGGPAGPQHF. CDR3 DNA sequence: TGTGCCAGCAGCCTATCGGGGGGGCCCGCCGGGCCCCAGCATTTT.

This sequence joins TRBV28 and TRBJ2-2; D assignment may be TRBD1 or TRBD2 (7 bases each). With 4 bases removed from V and 8 bases from J, the gap between germline ends came to 14 bases. Germline V CDR1 and CDR2: MDHEN, SYDVKM. The CDR3 sequence is 14 residues long. The CDR3 sequence: CASSSQGRAGELFF. CDR3 in DNA: TGTGCCAGCAGTTCACAGGGGAGGGCGGGGGAGCTGTTTTTT.

The chain couples TRBV28 to TRBJ1-5; a possible D gene is TRBD1 (6 bases). V was cut by 2 bases and J by 7 bases, with 18 bases left in between. Looked up from germline, CDR1 is MDHEN and CDR2 is SYDVKM. This CDR3 is built from 16 residues. The CDR3 coding sequence is TGTGCCAGCAGTTTACCAGGGGCCACAGCCAGGCAGCCCCAGCATTTT. Translating it yields CASSLPGATARQPQHF.

The chain uses TRBV5-1 and TRBJ1-1; D gene uncertain. Trimming removed 4 bases from V and 3 bases from J, with 16 bases in between. The CDR3 has 15 amino acids. Germline lookup yields CDR1 SGHRS and CDR2 YFSETQ. The CDR3 loop reads CASSPRSGVDTEAFF. The DNA for the CDR3 is TGCGCCAGCAGCCCGAGGTCGGGAGTTGACACTGAAGCTTTCTTT.

The rearrangement uses TRBV4-3 and TRBJ2-3; 11 bases are a match to TRBD1. Germline V CDR1 and CDR2: LGHNA, YSLEER. This CDR3 comprises 15 residues. With V trimmed by 3 bases and J by 4 bases, 3 bases remained unmatched. Here the CDR3 reads CASSQPGQGADTQYF. CDR3 DNA: TGCGCCAGCAGCCAGCCGGGACAGGGGGCAGATACGCAGTATTTT.

The genes are TRBV7-2 and TRBJ1-2, with TRBD1 identical over 9 bases. The trim removed 1 base at V and 4 bases at J, leaving 4 bases unmatched. The CDR3 length is 15 residues. Germline V gene sequence: CDR1 SGHTA, CDR2 FQGNSA. As DNA, the CDR3 is TGTGCCAGCAGCTTAGGTGGGACAGGGAGCTATGGCTACACCTTC. It codes for CASSLGGTGSYGYTF.

The sample holds one count of this clone. V gene TRBV7-8 combines with J gene TRBJ2-7; TRBD1 is a possible D gene (5 bases). Between the trimmed V and J ends, which lost 0 bases and 3 bases, there was a span of 18 bases. The germline V gene has CDR1 SGHVS and CDR2 FQNEAQ. The CDR3 spans 17 residues. CDR3 nucleotides: TGTGCCAGCAGCTTAGCAGGCCGGCAGGGCAGTGGCTACGAGCAGTACTTC. Its translation: CASSLAGRQGSGYEQYF.

The J gene is TRBJ2-1, the V gene TRBV7-2; 8 bases map to TRBD1. V was pared by 5 bases and J by 6 bases, with 9 bases of the junction left unmatched. The CDR3 spans 15 residues. CDR1 and CDR2 from the germline V gene are SGHTA and FQGNSA. The CDR3 loop reads CASSLLGQVINEQFF. CDR3 bases: TGTGCCAGCAGCCTCTTGGGACAGGTGATCAATGAGCAGTTCTTC.

The rearrangement joins TRBV29-1 to TRBJ2-1; tentative D call: TRBD1 (6 bases). The V end was cut by 4 bases, the J end by 1 base, with 11 bases between. The CDR3 is 14 residues long. Germline lookup yields CDR1 SQVTM and CDR2 ANQGSEA. The CDR3 DNA reads TGCAGCGTTGTTCCAGGGGTGTCCTACAATGAGCAGTTCTTC. It encodes CSVVPGVSYNEQFF.

V usage is TRBV5-1 and J usage is TRBJ1-1; 7 bases align to TRBD1. This CDR3 region has 17 residues. V dropped 3 bases and J dropped 0; count of bases not matched to a gene: 11. Germline V gives CDR1 SGHRS, CDR2 YFSETQ. The CDR3 nucleotides are TGCGCCAGCAGCTCGGGTGAGGGGGCGTGGGTGAACACTGAAGCTTTCTTT. The encoded protein is CASSSGEGAWVNTEAFF.

The V and J genes are TRBV28 and TRBJ2-5; D is perhaps TRBD1 (7 bases). The V gene's germline CDR1 is MDHEN and CDR2 SYDVKM. The CDR3 length is 14 residues. V lost 5 bases, J lost 5 bases, and 15 bases lay in between. CDR3 in amino acids: CASSLQGGMETQYF. The CDR3, as DNA: TGTGCCAGCAGTCTCCAGGGGGGAATGGAGACCCAGTACTTC.

The rearrangement links TRBV5-4 to TRBJ2-7; 12 bases line up with TRBD1. The CDR3 sequence is 15 residues long. V shed 4 bases, J shed 8 bases, and the junction held 10 bases outside the gene matches. Germline V lookup: CDR1 SGHNT, CDR2 YYREEE (reference sequence). The CDR3 nucleotides are TGTGCCAGCAGCCTTTCCGGGACAGGGGGCGCGCAGCAGTACTTC. It encodes CASSLSGTGGAQQYF. The variable domain in full, completed from reference TRBV5-4 and TRBJ2-7, reads ETGVTQSPTHLIKTRGQQVTLRCSSQSGHNTVSWYQQALGQGPQFIFQYYREEENGRGNFPPRFSGLQFPNYSSELNVNALELDDSALYLCASSLSGTGGAQQYFGPGTRLTVT.